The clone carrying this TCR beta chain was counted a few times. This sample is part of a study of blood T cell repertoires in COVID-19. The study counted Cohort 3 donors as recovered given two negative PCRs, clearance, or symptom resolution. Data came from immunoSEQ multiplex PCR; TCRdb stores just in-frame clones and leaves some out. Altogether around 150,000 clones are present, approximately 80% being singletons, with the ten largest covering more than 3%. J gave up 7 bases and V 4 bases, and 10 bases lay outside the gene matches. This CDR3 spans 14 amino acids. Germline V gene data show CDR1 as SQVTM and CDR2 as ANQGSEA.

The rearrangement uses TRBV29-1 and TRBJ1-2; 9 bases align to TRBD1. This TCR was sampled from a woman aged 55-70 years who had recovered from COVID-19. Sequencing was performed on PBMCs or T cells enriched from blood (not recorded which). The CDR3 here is CSVVGDREPGGYTF. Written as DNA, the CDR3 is TGCAGCGTTGTAGGGGACAGGGAGCCTGGTGGCTACACCTTC.